Listed here are 9 T cell receptor beta chains from one sample, sequenced in a study of T cells in Graves' hyperthyroidism and ophthalmopathy. TCR beta CDR3 region amplification was performed from RNA transcripts. The HTBI primer set was used in a first-round RT-PCR of the TCR CDR3. TCRdb recomputed calls from the multiplex PCR reads with MiXCR, one row per CDR3 protein. The sample consists of some 620,000 distinct CDR3 sequences, 16% of them appearing once. Sequencing was carried out using blood. Receptors originate from a woman aged 25 to 39 with Graves' hyperthyroidism.

The J gene is TRBJ1-5, the V gene TRBV19; tentative D call: TRBD1 (6 bases). CDR1 and CDR2 from the germline V gene are LNHDA and SQIVND (reference sequence). V lost 3 bases and J 6 bases, leaving 9 bases between the germline ends. The CDR3 is 13 amino acids. CDR3 amino acids: CASSMQGSQPQHF. The CDR3 coding sequence is TGTGCCAGTAGTATGCAGGGGAGTCAGCCCCAGCATTTT.

The chain joins TRBV6-1 to TRBJ2-2, with TRBD2 as a possible D gene (6 bases). This CDR3 is 14 amino acids long. The germline V and J ends were trimmed by 7 bases and 4 bases, with 13 bases remaining between them. The germline V gene has CDR1 MNHNS and CDR2 SASEGT. The chain's CDR3 is CASTYGGGTGELFF. The CDR3 region has the DNA TGTGCCAGCACCTACGGGGGTGGCACCGGGGAGCTGTTTTTT.

In its sample, this clonotype was seen a few times. A much larger clone differs from this one at a single base, so this may be a read error. This chain's CDR3 is CASSHRTSGSRTDTQCF. Here the CDR3 DNA reads TGTGCCAGCAGCCACCGGACTAGCGGGAGTAGAACAGATACGCAGTGTTTT. The genes are TRBV7-2 and TRBJ2-3, with 13 bases that match TRBD2. This CDR3 region has 17 residues. The germline V gene encodes CDR1 SGHTA and CDR2 FQGNSA. Full variable domain (outside the CDR3, taken from reference TRBV7-2 and TRBJ2-3): GAGVSQSPSNKVTEKGKDVELRCDPISGHTALYWYRQSLGQGLEFLIYFQGNSAPDKSGLPSDRFSAERTGGSVSTLTIQRTQQEDSAVYLCASSHRTSGSRTDTQCFGPGTRLTVL.

This chain joins TRBV5-4 and TRBJ2-5, with TRBD1 as a possible D gene (6 bases). Germline V gene lookup returns CDR1 SGHNT and CDR2 YYREEE (reference sequence). The V gene lost 5 bases and the J gene lost 4 bases, with 18 bases spanning the gap. CDR3 length equals 15 residues. The CDR3 reads CASSSGGRGPETQYF. CDR3 DNA: TGTGCCAGCAGTTCGGGCGGCAGGGGACCAGAGACCCAGTACTTC.

At least ten counts were recorded for this clonotype. This rearrangement joins TRBV7-6 to TRBJ2-1; 12 positions agree with TRBD2. Germline CDR1 SGHVS, CDR2 FNYEAQ. The CDR3 is 14 residues long. With V trimmed by 6 bases and J by 8 bases, 5 bases remained unmatched. CDR3 nucleotide sequence: TGTGCCAGCAGGACTAGCGGGAGAGGGTATGAGCAGTTCTTC. This sequence encodes CASRTSGRGYEQFF.

This clonotype was observed at least ten times. The chain recombines TRBV5-4 with TRBJ2-7, with 10 nucleotides matching TRBD1. J gave up 3 bases and V 5 bases, and 5 bases lay outside the gene matches. The CDR3 contains 14 residues. CDR1 is SGHNT, CDR2 YYREEE, per germline (reference sequence). The CDR3: CASSHGQGGYEQYF. In DNA form, the CDR3 reads TGTGCCAGCAGTCATGGACAGGGGGGCTACGAGCAGTACTTC.

This clonotype appeared many times. The rearrangement links TRBV20-1 to TRBJ1-5, with a possible D match to TRBD1 (5 bases). Germline CDR1 and CDR2: DFQATT and SNEGSKA (reference sequence). V was trimmed by 1 base and J by 3 bases, leaving 13 bases between them. The CDR3 contains 15 residues. CDR3 region: CSARGQGDINQPQHF. DNA of the CDR3: TGCAGTGCTAGAGGTCAGGGTGATATCAATCAGCCCCAGCATTTT.

A few counts support this clonotype. The genes are TRBV5-6 and TRBJ1-2; the D is unclear. CDR3 length: 13 amino acids. With 0 bases removed from V and 7 bases from J, the gap between germline ends came to 10 bases. Germline CDR1 is SGHDT and CDR2 is YYEEEE. The DNA for the CDR3 is TGTGCCAGCAGCTTGGGGCAGGCGTTTGGCTACACCTTC. This sequence encodes CASSLGQAFGYTF.

The table lists this clonotype with a few counts. The V gene is TRBV5-4, the J gene TRBJ2-3, with D perhaps TRBD2 (5 bases). The CDR3 contains 17 residues. CDR1 is SGHNT, CDR2 YYREEE, per germline (reference sequence). With 4 bases removed from V and 4 bases from J, the gap between germline ends came to 22 bases. The CDR3 sequence: CASSGAPLAGGADTQYF. In DNA, the CDR3 is TGTGCCAGCAGCGGAGCGCCCTTAGCAGGAGGAGCAGATACGCAGTATTTT. Filled out from reference TRBV5-4 and TRBJ2-3, the complete variable domain reads ETGVTQSPTHLIKTRGQQVTLRCSSQSGHNTVSWYQQALGQGPQFIFQYYREEENGRGNFPPRFSGLQFPNYSSELNVNALELDDSALYLCASSGAPLAGGADTQYFGPGTRLTVL.